This T cell receptor (beta chain) is drawn from a study of blood T cells in healthy people across ages. Study background: There was about one barcoded beta molecule captured by template switching per two T cells.

This clonotype has just one count. Its antigen is not identified. Using a J-beta primer mix together with a sample-barcoded 5' primer, a second PCR was run for roughly 7 to 12 cycles. From the 5' RACE reads, TCRdb called clonotypes with MiXCR, one entry per CDR3 protein. In the table there are hundreds of thousands of distinct CDR3 sequences, about 30% of which are singletons. This CDR3 is built from 12 residues. CDR1 and CDR2 from the germline V gene are SNHLY and FYNNEI. Overall study findings and caveats: Among T cells, TCR beta diversity per million cells dropped roughly linearly as age rose. More naive CD4+ cells and higher diversity marked long-lived donors relative to aged donors.

The V call is TRBV2, the J call TRBJ2-5, with D perhaps matching TRBD1 (5 bases). Judging by the DNA end, TRBJ2-1 fits better; the J call may be wrong. Sequencing was carried out using blood. This TCR was recovered from a woman aged 80 or older in good health. CDR3 sequence (DNA): TGTGCCAGGTCGACAGCGCAAGAGACCCAGTTCTTC. The encoded protein is CARSTAQETQFF.